These 32 T cell receptor beta chains were all obtained from the same sample, sequenced in a study of blood T cell repertoires in COVID-19. The data were produced by immunoSEQ multiplex PCR, yet TCRdb's version contains in-frame clones alone and is incomplete. The table lists just over 650,000 clones, approximately 90% of them singletons. The sequenced sample was peripheral blood. The receptor set was obtained from a woman aged 18-29 years with acute or convalescent COVID-19.

This rearrangement joins TRBV30 to TRBJ1-3; perhaps TRBD1 as D (6 bases). The CDR3 runs to 14 residues. V dropped 7 bases and J dropped 0 bases, with 13 bases sitting between them. Germline lookup yields CDR1 GTSNPN and CDR2 SVGIG (reference sequence). The CDR3 DNA follows: TGTGCCTCAACAGGGATTTACTCTGGAAACACCATATATTTT. Translated, it gives CASTGIYSGNTIYF.

This chain uses TRBV9 with TRBJ2-3, with 8 bases identical to TRBD2. The CDR3 is 15 amino acids. Trimming took 7 bases from V and 3 from J; bases not matched to a gene: 10. Germline lookup yields CDR1 SGDLS and CDR2 YYNGEE. This chain's CDR3 is CASALGTRETDTQYF. CDR3 bases: TGTGCCAGCGCCCTGGGGACTAGGGAAACAGATACGCAGTATTTT.

The chain employs TRBV19 and TRBJ1-2; TRBD1 agrees at 8 bases. The CDR3 runs to 15 residues. J lost 4 bases, V lost 1 base, and 5 bases had no gene match. Germline loops: CDR1 LNHDA, CDR2 SQIVND (reference sequence). CDR3 bases: TGTGCCAGTAGTATAGGACAGGGGATCTCCTATGGCTACACCTTC. It encodes CASSIGQGISYGYTF.

This rearrangement joins TRBV10-3 to TRBJ1-1, with 8 nucleotides matching TRBD1. V lost 4 bases, J lost 4 bases, and 5 bases stayed unmatched. Germline CDR1 is ENHRY and CDR2 is SYGVKD. This CDR3 has 14 amino acids. In DNA form, the CDR3 reads TGTGCCATCAGTGCAGGGGGCAGCAGCACTGAAGCTTTCTTT. Translation gives CAISAGGSSTEAFF.

The count of this clone is one. The chain carries TRBV2 and TRBJ1-5; the match to TRBD1 covers 7 bases. The CDR3 contains 14 residues. The junction had 10 bases not matched to a gene; V was cut back by 7 bases and J by 7 bases. Germline CDR1 is SNHLY and CDR2 is FYNNEI. CDR3 sequence (DNA): TGTGCCAGCACCCCCCACAGGGGTGGCCAGCCCCAGCATTTT. Translated: CASTPHRGGQPQHF.

J is TRBJ1-1 and V is TRBV6-1, with D possibly TRBD1 on 5 matching bases. CDR1 is MNHNS, CDR2 SASEGT, per germline. This CDR3 has 15 amino acids. The V end lost 6 bases, the J end lost 0 bases, and 14 bases lay between the germline ends. CDR3 coding DNA: TGTGCCAGCAGAAACCGCGCACAGGTGAACACTGAAGCTTTCTTT. It yields the protein CASRNRAQVNTEAFF.

The gene calls are TRBV2 and TRBJ2-3; TRBD2 agrees at 10 bases. Trimming cost V 2 bases and J 5 bases; bases outside gene matches: 13. This CDR3 spans 18 amino acids. Germline V lookup: CDR1 SNHLY, CDR2 FYNNEI. The CDR3 DNA is TGTGCCAGCAGTGAAAGGCGCGAGTTAGCGGGGGGCCAAGATACGCAGTATTTT. Translation: CASSERRELAGGQDTQYF.

J is TRBJ1-4 and V is TRBV3-1 (or the pseudogene TRBV3-2); 8 bases are a match to TRBD1. This CDR3 region has 19 residues. CDR1 LGHDT and CDR2 YNNKEL come from the germline V gene (reference sequence). The V gene end was trimmed by 0 bases and the J gene end by 0 bases; junction bases not matched to a gene: 9. CDR3 nucleotides: TGTGCCAGCAGCCAAGATGGAGGACAGGGAAGAGCAACTAATGAAAAACTGTTTTTT. Translation gives CASSQDGGQGRATNEKLFF.

This chain connects TRBV9 to TRBJ2-2; 9 positions agree with TRBD2. Germline CDR1 is SGDLS and CDR2 is YYNGEE. CDR3 length equals 13 residues. The V segment lost 4 bases and the J segment 8 bases; nucleotides outside the gene matches: 3. The CDR3 loop reads CASSPTSGGELFF. The CDR3, as DNA: TGTGCCAGCAGCCCGACTAGCGGAGGGGAGCTGTTTTTT.

V gene TRBV10-2 combines with J gene TRBJ2-2, with D maybe TRBD1 (6 bases). The germline gives CDR1 WSHSY, CDR2 SAAADI. Between the trimmed V and J ends, which lost 8 bases and 0 bases, there was a span of 10 bases. The CDR3 length is 14 residues. The CDR3, as DNA: TGCGCCAGCCTCGGGACAACGAACACCGGGGAGCTGTTTTTT. It codes for CASLGTTNTGELFF.

The chain employs TRBV7-9 and TRBJ1-1; D remains unclear. Germline V gene data show CDR1 as SEHNR and CDR2 as FQNEAQ (reference sequence). V lost 2 bases and J 7 bases, leaving 8 bases between the germline ends. The CDR3 covers 12 residues. The CDR3 sequence is CASSLQVFEAFF. CDR3 DNA: TGTGCCAGCAGCTTACAGGTCTTTGAAGCTTTCTTT.

This clone appeared once. The J gene is TRBJ1-1, the V gene TRBV18; 7 nucleotides agree with TRBD1. J gave up 1 base and V 5 bases, and 7 bases lay outside the gene matches. The V gene's germline CDR1 is KGHSH and CDR2 LQKENI. The CDR3 covers 15 residues. The CDR3 is CASSSQGWKNTEAFF. DNA for the CDR3: TGTGCCAGCTCATCACAGGGGTGGAAGAACACTGAAGCTTTCTTT.

The rearrangement joins TRBV6-5 to TRBJ1-5; D may be TRBD1 (5 bases). Trimming shortened V by 0 bases and J by 10 bases, and 10 bases separated the two germline ends. Germline values: CDR1 MNHEY, CDR2 SVGAGI. The CDR3 spans 13 residues. The CDR3 DNA sequence: TGTGCCAGCAGTTACTCGAGCAGGGCCCCCCAGCATTTT. This translates into CASSYSSRAPQHF.

The chain uses TRBV11-3 and TRBJ1-1; D is perhaps TRBD1 (5 bases). CDR1 is SGHNT, CDR2 YENEEA, per germline. Trimming shortened V by 4 bases and J by 5 bases, and 17 bases separated the two germline ends. This CDR3 has 15 residues. CDR3 in DNA: TGTGCCAGCAGCTCCTCGGGGGGTTTGGGGACTGAAGCTTTCTTT. Residues: CASSSSGGLGTEAFF. Full variable domain (outside the CDR3, taken from reference TRBV11-3 and TRBJ1-1): EAGVVQSPRYKIIEKKQPVAFWCNPISGHNTLYWYLQNLGQGPELLIRYENEEAVDDSQLPKDRFSAERLKGVDSTLKIQPAELGDSAVYLCASSSSGGLGTEAFFGQGTRLTVV.

This clone was seen a single time. The chain recombines TRBV18 with TRBJ1-2; D gene ambiguous. Trimming took off 2 bases at V and 7 bases at J, with 17 bases between the two ends. The CDR3 contains 15 residues. Germline CDR1 is KGHSH and CDR2 is LQKENI. CDR3 protein: CASSPIKLVRGGYTF. CDR3 coding DNA: TGTGCCAGCTCACCAATCAAACTAGTCCGGGGTGGCTACACCTTC.

The chain joins TRBV5-1 to TRBJ1-1, with D tentatively TRBD1 (5 bases). The CDR3 runs 17 residues. Trimming stripped 4 bases from V and 4 bases from J, with 23 bases between. Germline assignment: CDR1 SGHRS and CDR2 YFSETQ. The CDR3 nucleotides are TGCGCCAGCAGCCAGGGTCTCCTGGATGGGGTGAGCACTGAAGCTTTCTTT. This translates into CASSQGLLDGVSTEAFF.

This chain joins TRBV21-1 and TRBJ2-7; the table's D call, TRBD1, was not checked against the DNA. TRBV21-1 is a listed pseudogene. CDR3 length: 12 amino acids. CDR3 nucleotide sequence: TGTGCCAGCAGAGGGGGCTCCTACGAGCAGTACTTC. It codes for CASRGGSYEQYF.

The gene calls are TRBV11-3 and TRBJ1-1, with TRBD1 matching over 9 bases. V shed 5 bases and J 1 base; nucleotides not matched to a gene: 5. The CDR3 consists of 15 residues. Germline V gene sequence: CDR1 SGHNT, CDR2 YENEEA. In nucleotides, the CDR3 is TGTGCCAGCAGCGGACAGGGGAGGGGGAACACTGAAGCTTTCTTT. Translated: CASSGQGRGNTEAFF. The complete variable domain, with remaining parts taken from reference TRBV11-3 and TRBJ1-1, reads EAGVVQSPRYKIIEKKQPVAFWCNPISGHNTLYWYLQNLGQGPELLIRYENEEAVDDSQLPKDRFSAERLKGVDSTLKIQPAELGDSAVYLCASSGQGRGNTEAFFGQGTRLTVV.

This chain joins TRBV4-1 and TRBJ2-7; 8 nucleotides align to TRBD2. From germline, CDR1 is MGHRA and CDR2 YSYEKL. The CDR3 covers 14 residues. With V trimmed by 4 bases and J by 5 bases, 7 bases remained unmatched. Here the CDR3 DNA reads TGCGCCAGCAGCCCCCGGGAGGGCAGACACGAGCAGTACTTC. Protein product: CASSPREGRHEQYF.

The chain has TRBV2 and TRBJ2-7; 7 nucleotides agree with TRBD1. There are 16 residues in the CDR3. CDR1 and CDR2 from the germline V gene are SNHLY and FYNNEI. V trimming: 6 bases; J trimming: 2 bases; junction bases outside the gene matches: 13. CDR3 sequence: CASRVETGEVPYEQYF. In nucleotides, the CDR3 is TGTGCCAGCAGGGTAGAAACAGGGGAAGTCCCCTACGAGCAGTACTTC.

CDR3 bases: TGTGCCACCAGTGATTTAGGGACTTATGGCTACACCTTC. Protein sequence: CATSDLGTYGYTF. The rearrangement joins TRBV24-1 to TRBJ1-2, with D possibly matching TRBD1 (5 bases). This CDR3 contains 13 residues. The V end lost 1 base, the J end lost 5 bases, and 7 bases lay between the germline ends. Germline V lookup: CDR1 KGHDR, CDR2 SFDVKD.

In this sample, this clone turned up once. This chain links TRBV19 with TRBJ1-2; the match to TRBD1 covers 7 bases. This CDR3 spans 16 amino acids. Germline loops: CDR1 LNHDA, CDR2 SQIVND (reference sequence). V lost 0 bases to trimming and J lost 4 bases; unmatched junction nucleotides: 8. CDR3 loop: CASSIEFGTGAYGYTF. The CDR3 nucleotides are TGTGCCAGTAGTATAGAGTTTGGAACAGGGGCCTATGGCTACACCTTC.

CDR3 in amino acids: CASSLQHPNYGYTF. DNA of the CDR3: TGTGCCAGCAGCTTACAACACCCTAACTATGGCTACACCTTC. The chain carries TRBV5-4 and TRBJ1-2; D unresolved. CDR3 length equals 14 residues. V dropped 2 bases and J dropped 0 bases, with 8 bases sitting between them. Germline V gene sequence: CDR1 SGHNT, CDR2 YYREEE (reference sequence).

The chain links TRBV7-9 to TRBJ1-3; 8 bases map to TRBD1. This CDR3 has 14 amino acids. V was clipped by 5 bases and J by 3 bases; unmatched bases: 3. Germline V gene sequence: CDR1 SEHNR, CDR2 FQNEAQ (reference sequence). Here the CDR3 DNA reads TGTGCCAGCAGCCTGGACAGGGTTGGAAACACCATATATTTT. It yields the protein CASSLDRVGNTIYF.

The gene calls are TRBV11-2 and TRBJ1-4, with 8 bases identical to TRBD1. Germline V CDR1 and CDR2: SGHAT, FQNNGV. V shed 5 bases, J shed 8 bases, and the junction held 7 bases outside the gene matches. CDR3 length: 14 residues. CDR3 DNA: TGTGCCAGCAGCGGACAGACAGGGGTGGAAAAACTGTTTTTT. Translating gives CASSGQTGVEKLFF.

The DNA for the CDR3 is TGTGCCAGCAGCTCCAGGAAGCTGAACACCGGGGAGCTGTTTTTT. Amino acids: CASSSRKLNTGELFF. The chain couples TRBV6-5 to TRBJ2-2; D unclear. Germline V CDR1 and CDR2: MNHEY, SVGAGI. Trimming removed 6 bases at V and 1 base at J, with 12 bases between. The CDR3 runs to 15 residues.

The chain uses TRBV24-1 and TRBJ1-5, with 7 bases matching TRBD1. Germline lookup yields CDR1 KGHDR and CDR2 SFDVKD. The ends lost 4 bases at V and 1 base at J; junction bases unmatched: 3. The CDR3 extends over 15 amino acids. The CDR3: CATSDGTASNQPQHF. As DNA, the CDR3 is TGTGCCACCAGTGACGGGACAGCAAGCAATCAGCCCCAGCATTTT.

Only one count was recorded for this clone. V usage is TRBV19 and J usage is TRBJ1-2, with D maybe TRBD1 (6 bases). The V gene lost 6 bases and the J gene lost 3 bases, with 20 bases spanning the gap. The CDR3 contains 16 residues. Germline values: CDR1 LNHDA, CDR2 SQIVND (reference sequence). The CDR3 protein is CASRQTLTGVDYGYTF. The CDR3 region has the DNA TGTGCCAGTAGACAAACCTTGACAGGAGTTGACTATGGCTACACCTTC.

The J gene is TRBJ1-1, the V gene TRBV11-2, with no clear D. Between the trimmed V and J ends, which lost 5 bases and 0 bases, there was a span of 13 bases. The CDR3 runs 15 residues. CDR1 SGHAT and CDR2 FQNNGV come from the germline V gene. CDR3 DNA sequence: TGTGCCAGCAGCGCGGAGCGCTTTATGAACACTGAAGCTTTCTTT. It specifies CASSAERFMNTEAFF.

The chain recombines TRBV19 with TRBJ1-6; 10 nucleotides agree with TRBD1. The CDR3 length is 15 residues. Trimming took 5 bases from V and 11 from J; bases not matched to a gene: 9. Germline V gene data show CDR1 as LNHDA and CDR2 as SQIVND (reference sequence). The CDR3 reads CASSSTGGKWTPLHF. CDR3 DNA sequence: TGTGCCAGTAGTTCGACAGGGGGCAAATGGACACCCCTCCACTTT.

The J gene is TRBJ1-2, the V gene TRBV3-1 (or the pseudogene TRBV3-2); D is undetermined. CDR3 length equals 18 residues. Germline CDR1 LGHDT, CDR2 YNNKEL (reference sequence). The V end was cut by 2 bases, the J end by 4 bases, with 23 bases between. The CDR3 DNA is TGTGCCAGCAGCCAACTACTCCGTACAGAGATTCCCCTCTATGGCTACACCTTC. Translating gives CASSQLLRTEIPLYGYTF.

The V gene is TRBV7-2, the J gene TRBJ2-7; tentatively, D is TRBD2 (5 bases). The CDR3 runs 13 residues. Germline CDR1 and CDR2: SGHTA and FQGNSA. V lost 3 bases, J lost 5 bases, and 11 bases lay in between. The CDR3 is CASSFSNGNEQYF. The CDR3 nucleotides read TGTGCCAGCAGCTTTAGCAACGGGAACGAGCAGTACTTC.